One sample yielded the 17 T cell receptor beta chains listed below, sequenced in a study of CD4 T cells in relation to SARS-CoV-2 and coronaviruses. CD4+ T cells from unexposed donors were obtained before the COVID-19 pandemic (2011-2018). CD4+ T cells were isolated from the cells after around eleven days of culture. Antigens for these TCRs are unknown. Assay: immunoSEQ multiplex PCR; the TCRdb copy retains only in-frame clones and omits some. The top ten clones hold under 25% of a sample with some 26,000 clones, 74% of them seen once. Specimen: CD4+ T cells from PBMCs, cultured in vitro. These receptors originate from a human donor in good health.

With regard to this clone: The germline gene is not matched at one end of the junction; a read error may be the cause. The chain combines TRBV11-2 with TRBJ1-6, with 10 bases identical to TRBD1. The CDR3 covers 15 residues. Germline-derived CDR1 and CDR2 are SGHAT and FQNNGV. The CDR3 DNA follows: TGTGTCAGCAGCATTAGACAGGGGGCGGGATCACCCCTCCACTTT. It specifies CVSSIRQGAGSPLHF.

The chain employs TRBV20-1 and TRBJ2-3; 12 bases fit TRBD2. The trim removed 3 bases at V and 5 bases at J, leaving 6 bases unmatched. The CDR3 extends over 15 amino acids. Germline V gene data show CDR1 as DFQATT and CDR2 as SNEGSKA (reference sequence). CDR3 in DNA: TGCAGTGCTAGTAGCCTAGCGGGGGGGGGAGATACGCAGTATTTT. Protein product: CSASSLAGGGDTQYF.

This clone showed up just a few times. This chain links TRBV7-9 with TRBJ1-2; weak D call: TRBD1 (5 bases). Per the germline V gene, CDR1 is SEHNR and CDR2 is FQNEAQ (reference sequence). CDR3 size: 14 residues. Trimming pared 3 bases from V and 7 bases from J, leaving 15 bases between. CDR3 region: CASSFLPKQGGYTF. CDR3 coding DNA: TGTGCCAGCAGCTTCCTTCCGAAGCAGGGTGGCTACACCTTC.

The J gene is TRBJ2-3, the V gene TRBV3-1 (or the pseudogene TRBV3-2), with 8 positions matching TRBD1. The CDR3 is made up of 16 amino acids. J lost 6 bases, V lost 3 bases, and 11 bases had no gene match. Germline assignment: CDR1 LGHDT and CDR2 YNNKEL (reference sequence). CDR3 sequence (DNA): TGTGCCAGCAGCCAGAGGACAGGGTTTGGGGATGATACGCAGTATTTT. The encoded protein is CASSQRTGFGDDTQYF.

The rearrangement uses TRBV2 and TRBJ2-3; D is uncertain. In germline, CDR1 is SNHLY, CDR2 FYNNEI. CDR3 size: 12 residues. V was trimmed by 6 bases and J by 0 bases, leaving 4 bases between them. CDR3 coding DNA: TGTGCCAGCAGCCCTAGCACAGATACGCAGTATTTT. It is translated as CASSPSTDTQYF.

There are a few counts of this clone. This rearrangement joins TRBV6-5 to TRBJ1-3, with no clear D. The germline V gene encodes CDR1 MNHEY and CDR2 SVGAGI. The V and J ends lost 2 bases and 0 bases respectively, with 5 bases between them. The CDR3 has 14 amino acids. The DNA for the CDR3 is TGTGCCAGCAGTTACAGGATCTCTGGAAACACCATATATTTT. Translated: CASSYRISGNTIYF.

V usage is TRBV6-5 and J usage is TRBJ2-7; 7 nucleotides line up with TRBD2. V gave up 4 bases and J gave up 2 bases; unmatched junction bases: 8. CDR3 length: 15 residues. Germline V CDR1 and CDR2: MNHEY, SVGAGI. DNA for the CDR3: TGTGCCAGCAGTTTAGGGACTACACTCACCTACGAGCAGTACTTC. This encodes CASSLGTTLTYEQYF.

V and J are TRBV6-6 and TRBJ2-5; weak D call: TRBD1 (6 bases). Deletions cut 0 bases from V and 4 bases from J, with 6 bases between. CDR1 is MNHNY and CDR2 is SVGAGI in the germline V gene (reference sequence). The CDR3 sequence is 13 residues long. The CDR3 DNA sequence: TGTGCCAGCAGTTACTCCAGGGGAGAGACCCAGTACTTC. This codes for CASSYSRGETQYF.

This clone was observed a handful of times. The gene calls are TRBV4-3 and TRBJ2-7; D perhaps matches TRBD2 (5 bases). Germline V CDR1 and CDR2: LGHNA, YSLEER. V lost 3 bases and J lost 8, with 17 bases in between. This CDR3 is 14 amino acids long. The chain's CDR3 is CASSQLPRATQQYF. The CDR3 region has the DNA TGCGCCAGCAGCCAGCTTCCGCGGGCAACCCAGCAGTACTTC.

This clone was picked up a small number of times. This chain links TRBV18 with TRBJ2-7; D tentatively fits TRBD1 or TRBD2 (5 bases each). V gave up 6 bases and J gave up 2 bases, with 14 bases separating them. The CDR3 is made up of 14 amino acids. Looked up from germline, CDR1 is KGHSH and CDR2 is LQKENI. The CDR3 coding sequence is TGTGCCAGCTCTCGGGGCGGGCCCACCTACGAGCAGTACTTC. Its protein product is CASSRGGPTYEQYF.

V is TRBV5-1 and J is TRBJ2-5; 14 positions match TRBD2. Germline loops: CDR1 SGHRS, CDR2 YFSETQ. V lost 4 bases, J lost 1 base, and 3 bases stayed unmatched. The CDR3 consists of 16 residues. The DNA of the CDR3 is TGCGCCAGCAGCAAAGGGACTAGCGGGGGCCAAGAGACCCAGTACTTC. The encoded protein is CASSKGTSGGQETQYF.

The chain is built from TRBV5-1 and TRBJ2-1; 8 positions agree with TRBD2. The germline V gene encodes CDR1 SGHRS and CDR2 YFSETQ. The CDR3 consists of 17 residues. J gave up 0 bases and V 0 bases, and 5 bases lay outside the gene matches. CDR3 DNA sequence: TGCGCCAGCAGCTTGGTTCTTCTAGCGGGCTCCTACAATGAGCAGTTCTTC. As protein: CASSLVLLAGSYNEQFF.

The chain couples TRBV6-6 to TRBJ2-5, with D possibly being TRBD1 (5 bases). The CDR3 spans 15 residues. Trimming removed 7 bases at V and 7 bases at J, with 22 bases between. Germline assignment: CDR1 MNHNY and CDR2 SVGAGI (reference sequence). CDR3 DNA: TGTGCCAGCACCAACGTACCAGGGTTTAAGGGGACCCAGTACTTC. Translation: CASTNVPGFKGTQYF.

V gene TRBV3-1 (or the pseudogene TRBV3-2) combines with J gene TRBJ1-2; tentative D call: TRBD1 (6 bases). The CDR3 is made up of 14 amino acids. Trimming cost V 5 bases and J 7 bases, with 17 bases left between them. Germline V lookup: CDR1 LGHDT, CDR2 YNNKEL (reference sequence). CDR3 amino acids: CASSGGGGAGGYTF. In DNA, the CDR3 is TGTGCCAGCAGCGGCGGTGGGGGGGCGGGTGGCTACACCTTC.

V is TRBV28 and J is TRBJ1-3; D not certain. This CDR3 is built from 15 residues. The germline V gene has CDR1 MDHEN and CDR2 SYDVKM. Trimming took off 3 bases at V and 0 bases at J, with 9 bases between the two ends. This CDR3 reads CASSLWDPSGNTIYF. The CDR3 DNA is TGTGCCAGCAGTTTGTGGGATCCCTCTGGAAACACCATATATTTT.

The rearrangement joins TRBV5-1 to TRBJ2-2, with 11 nucleotides matching TRBD1. This CDR3 is 17 amino acids long. The junction had 12 bases not matched to a gene; V was cut back by 4 bases and J by 7 bases. CDR1 is SGHRS, CDR2 YFSETQ, per germline. CDR3 sequence (DNA): TGCGCCAGCAGCGTGGGACAGGGGGTCGCGGCAGGCGGGGAGCTGTTTTTT. Amino acid sequence: CASSVGQGVAAGGELFF.

This chain uses TRBV9 with TRBJ2-1; TRBD2 might be the D (6 bases). CDR1 is SGDLS, CDR2 YYNGEE, per germline. The germline V and J ends were trimmed by 0 bases and 8 bases, with 12 bases remaining between them. There are 14 residues in the CDR3. The CDR3 DNA sequence: TGTGCCAGCAGCGTAGTCGGAGGGTCCGATGAGCAGTTCTTC. Amino acid sequence: CASSVVGGSDEQFF.